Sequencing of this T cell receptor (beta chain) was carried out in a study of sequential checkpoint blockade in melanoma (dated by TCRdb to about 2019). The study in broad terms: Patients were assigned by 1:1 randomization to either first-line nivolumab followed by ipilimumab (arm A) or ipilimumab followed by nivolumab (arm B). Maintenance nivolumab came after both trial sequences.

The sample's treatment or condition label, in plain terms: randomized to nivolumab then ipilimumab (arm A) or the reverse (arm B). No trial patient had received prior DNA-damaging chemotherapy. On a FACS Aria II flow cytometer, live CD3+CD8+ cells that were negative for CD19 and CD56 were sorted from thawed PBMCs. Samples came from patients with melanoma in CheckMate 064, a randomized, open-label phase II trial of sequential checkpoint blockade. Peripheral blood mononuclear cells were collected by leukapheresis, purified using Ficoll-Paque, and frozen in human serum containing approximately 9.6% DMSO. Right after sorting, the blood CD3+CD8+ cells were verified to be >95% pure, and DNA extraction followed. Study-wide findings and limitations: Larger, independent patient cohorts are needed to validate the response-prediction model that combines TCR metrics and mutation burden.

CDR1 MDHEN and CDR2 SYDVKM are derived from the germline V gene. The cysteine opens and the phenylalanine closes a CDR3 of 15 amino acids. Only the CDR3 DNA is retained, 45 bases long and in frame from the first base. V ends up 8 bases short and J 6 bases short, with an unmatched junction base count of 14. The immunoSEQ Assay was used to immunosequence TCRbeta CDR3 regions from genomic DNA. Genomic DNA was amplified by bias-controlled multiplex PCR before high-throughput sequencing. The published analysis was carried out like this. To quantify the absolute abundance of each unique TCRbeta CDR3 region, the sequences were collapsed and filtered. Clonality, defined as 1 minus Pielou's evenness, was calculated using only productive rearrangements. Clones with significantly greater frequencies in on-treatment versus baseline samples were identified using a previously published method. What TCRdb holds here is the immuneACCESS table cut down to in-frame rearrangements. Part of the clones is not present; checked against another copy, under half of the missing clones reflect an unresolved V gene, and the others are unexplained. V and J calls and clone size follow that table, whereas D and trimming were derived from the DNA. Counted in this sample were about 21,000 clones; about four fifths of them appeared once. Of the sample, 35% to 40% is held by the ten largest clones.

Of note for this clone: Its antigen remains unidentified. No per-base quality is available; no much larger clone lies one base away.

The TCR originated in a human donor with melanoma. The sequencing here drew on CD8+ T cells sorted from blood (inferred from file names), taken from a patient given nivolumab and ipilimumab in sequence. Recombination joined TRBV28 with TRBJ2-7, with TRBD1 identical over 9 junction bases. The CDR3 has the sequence CASGEAGTGRVEQYF. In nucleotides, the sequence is TGTGCCAGCGGCGAAGCGGGGACAGGGAGGGTCGAGCAGTACTTC. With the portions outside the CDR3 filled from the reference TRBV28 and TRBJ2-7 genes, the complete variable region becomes DVKVTQSSRYLVKRTGEKVFLECVQDMDHENMFWYRQDPGLGLRLIYFSYDVKMKEKGDIPEGYSVSREKKERFSLILESASTNQTSMYLCASGEAGTGRVEQYFGPGTRLTVT.